The clone carrying this T cell receptor (beta chain) was seen a single time. Assay used: immunoSEQ multiplex PCR; TCRdb lists only in-frame clones, some missing. The sample carries 40,000 to 45,000 clones, 83% recorded once. The entry originates in a study of PD-L1 blockade in urothelial cancer. Study as a whole: Analyses used blood from 3 weeks (second dose) and 6 weeks after treatment start.

Time point given: peripheral blood 6 weeks after treatment start. Peripheral blood mononuclear cells were collected from every patient before and during treatment, yielding between 1 and 8 samples per patient. The CDR3 contains 16 residues. The germline V gene has CDR1 GTSNPN and CDR2 SVGIG (reference sequence). Trimming cost V 1 base and J 5 bases; bases outside gene matches: 8. The clonotype originates from a man aged 55 to 69 with urothelial cancer. V gene TRBV30 combines with J gene TRBJ1-1, with 12 nucleotides matching TRBD1. The specimen comprised PBMCs, sampled around atezolizumab (anti-PD-L1) treatment. DNA of the CDR3: TGTGCCTGGAGTGGCCCGGGACAGGGGGCGCAGACTGAAGCTTTCTTT. Its protein product is CAWSGPGQGAQTEAFF. The variable domain in full, completed from reference TRBV30 and TRBJ1-1, reads SQTIHQWPATLVQPVGSPLSLECTVEGTSNPNLYWYRQAAGRGLQLLFYSVGIGQISSEVPQNLSASRPQDRQFILSSKKLLLSDSGFYLCAWSGPGQGAQTEAFFGQGTRLTVV.